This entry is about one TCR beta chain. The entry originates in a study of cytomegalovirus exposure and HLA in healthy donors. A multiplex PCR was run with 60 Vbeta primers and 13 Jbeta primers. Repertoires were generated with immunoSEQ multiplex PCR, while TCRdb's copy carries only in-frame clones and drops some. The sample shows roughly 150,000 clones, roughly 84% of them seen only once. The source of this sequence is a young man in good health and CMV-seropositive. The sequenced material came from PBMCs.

The CDR3 sequence is CASRRDRGLYEQYF. In DNA form, the CDR3 reads TGTGCCAGCAGGCGCGACAGGGGGCTTTACGAGCAGTACTTC. The V gene is TRBV5-5, the J gene TRBJ2-7, with 10 bases aligning to TRBD1. The J segment lost 4 bases and the V segment lost 5 bases, leaving 6 bases of the junction unmatched. Germline CDR1 is SGHKS and CDR2 is YYEKEE (reference sequence). This CDR3 comprises 14 residues. The full variable domain, in which reference TRBV5-5 and TRBJ2-7 provide the parts outside the CDR3, is DAGVTQSPTHLIKTRGQQVTLRCSPISGHKSVSWYQQVLGQGPQFIFQYYEKEERGRGNFPDRFSARQFPNYSSELNVNALLLGDSALYLCASRRDRGLYEQYFGPGTRLTVT.